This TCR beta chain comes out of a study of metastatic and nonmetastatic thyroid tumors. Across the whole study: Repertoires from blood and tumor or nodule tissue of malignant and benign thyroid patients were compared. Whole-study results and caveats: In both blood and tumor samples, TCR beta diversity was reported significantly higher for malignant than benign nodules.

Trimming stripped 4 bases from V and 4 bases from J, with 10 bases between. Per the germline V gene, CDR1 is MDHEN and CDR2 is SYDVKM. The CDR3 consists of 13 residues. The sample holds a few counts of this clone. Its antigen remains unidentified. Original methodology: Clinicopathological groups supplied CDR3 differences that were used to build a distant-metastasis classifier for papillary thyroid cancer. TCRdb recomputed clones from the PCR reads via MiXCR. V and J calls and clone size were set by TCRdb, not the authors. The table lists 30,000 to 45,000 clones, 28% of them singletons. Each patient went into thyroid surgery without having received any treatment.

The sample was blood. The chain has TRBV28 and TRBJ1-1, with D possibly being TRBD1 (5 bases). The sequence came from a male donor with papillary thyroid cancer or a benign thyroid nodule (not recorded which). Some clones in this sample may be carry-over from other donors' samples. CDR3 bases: TGTGCCAGCAGTTGGGCAAGGGGCACTGAAGCTTTCTTT. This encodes CASSWARGTEAFF.